This T cell receptor (beta chain) was retrieved from a study of CD8+ T cells in alopecia areata. Individuals with alopecia areata gave both lesional scalp punch biopsies and peripheral blood for collection. CD4+ and CD8+ T cells were sorted from PBMCs stained for CD3, CD4 and CD8. Details on this clone: Its antigen is as yet unknown.

The study, taken as a whole, reports: Sharing of TCRs across patients appeared less clear than in mice, possibly for HLA-related reasons. Lesional tissue from the scalp (especially in alopecia totalis/universalis) showed higher clonality than normal scalp.

RNA was isolated and reverse transcribed to cDNA, the sequencing template. TCRdb's table, derived via immunoSEQ multiplex PCR, lists solely in-frame clones and lacks some. The profile shows about 23,000 clones, around 56% of them singletons. Deletions cut 0 bases from V and 5 bases from J, with 5 bases between. The CDR3 consists of 12 residues. Germline CDR1 is MGHRA and CDR2 is YSYEKL. The sample taken for sequencing was NKG2D-high CD8+ T cells sorted from blood. V is TRBV4-1 and J is TRBJ2-7; D is unresolved. The clonotype comes from a human donor with alopecia areata. This chain's CDR3 is CASSQDGNEQYF. CDR3 sequence (DNA): TGCGCCAGCAGCCAAGATGGCAACGAGCAGTACTTC.